This T cell receptor (beta chain) was sequenced in a study of T cell responses to AZD1222 COVID-19 vaccine. Pooled in the analysis were second doses at about 4 or about 12 weeks. The V gene's germline CDR1 is SGHNT and CDR2 YYREEE (reference sequence). V shed 0 bases and J 5 bases; nucleotides not matched to a gene: 2. This CDR3 has 14 residues. TCRdb's copy holds only in-frame clones and misses some; the assay was immunoSEQ multiplex PCR. This table has 110,000 or so clones, approximately 90% appearing once. The rearrangement links TRBV5-4 to TRBJ2-1; 7 positions match TRBD2. This sample comprised peripheral blood, obtained 28 days after the second AZD1222 dose. The clonotype was recovered from an adult who received the AZD1222 COVID-19 vaccine. CDR3 sequence (DNA): TGTGCCAGCAGCTTGGAGGCGGGAGACAATGAGCAGTTCTTC. This codes for CASSLEAGDNEQFF. Full variable domain (outside the CDR3, taken from reference TRBV5-4 and TRBJ2-1): ETGVTQSPTHLIKTRGQQVTLRCSSQSGHNTVSWYQQALGQGPQFIFQYYREEENGRGNFPPRFSGLQFPNYSSELNVNALELDDSALYLCASSLEAGDNEQFFGPGTRLTVL.